A selection of T cell receptor beta chains follows, all from one sample in a study of blood T cell repertoires in COVID-19. Only in-frame clones appear in the TCRdb table, and some are missing; sequencing was by immunoSEQ multiplex PCR. The sample records hundreds of thousands of clones, around 86% being singletons. The material sequenced was peripheral blood. The receptors stem from a woman in her twenties or thirties with active or convalescent COVID-19. Both conserved end residues are part of each CDR3. Each record gives: clone size, V gene, J gene, D gene, CDR3 DNA, CDR3 protein. A D gene is named only where the DNA matches it firmly. Clone size appears in some rows only: once, few, many, or a class for an expanded clone.

clone size: -; V gene: TRBV5-6; J gene: TRBJ1-1; D gene: -; CDR3 DNA: TGTGCCAGCACCTATCGTAGCCCCGGATTGAACACTGAAGCTTTCTTT; CDR3 protein: CASTYRSPGLNTEAFF
clone size: -; V gene: TRBV12-3/TRBV12-4; J gene: TRBJ1-2; D gene: TRBD1; CDR3 DNA: TGTGCCAGCAGAAGGACAGGGTTAGGCTACACCTTC; CDR3 protein: CASRRTGLGYTF
clone size: few; V gene: TRBV5-1; J gene: TRBJ1-3; D gene: TRBD1; CDR3 DNA: TGCGCCAGCAGCGGAGCGACAGGGGGGATCTCTGGAAACACCATATATTTT; CDR3 protein: CASSGATGGISGNTIYF
clone size: -; V gene: TRBV18; J gene: TRBJ1-5; D gene: -; CDR3 DNA: TGTGCCAGCTCACCCGACTCCGGACTTCAGCCCCAGCATTTT; CDR3 protein: CASSPDSGLQPQHF
clone size: once; V gene: TRBV7-2; J gene: TRBJ2-3; D gene: -; CDR3 DNA: TGTGCCAGCAGCTTAGTAGGGGGTCACAGCACAGATACGCAGTATTTT; CDR3 protein: CASSLVGGHSTDTQYF
clone size: -; V gene: TRBV10-3; J gene: TRBJ2-1; D gene: -; CDR3 DNA: TGTGCCATCAGGGGGCAGCGAGTAGCTGACAGTGAGCAGTTCTTC; CDR3 protein: CAIRGQRVADSEQFF
clone size: few; V gene: TRBV15; J gene: TRBJ1-4; D gene: -; CDR3 DNA: TGTGCCACCAGCAGCGCCCAGGCAACTAATGAAAAACTGTTTTTT; CDR3 protein: CATSSAQATNEKLFF
clone size: -; V gene: TRBV19; J gene: TRBJ1-2; D gene: TRBD1; CDR3 DNA: TGTGCCAGTAGCGTAACAGGGGTCTATGGCTACACCTTC; CDR3 protein: CASSVTGVYGYTF
clone size: -; V gene: TRBV12-3/TRBV12-4; J gene: TRBJ2-1; D gene: -; CDR3 DNA: TGTGCCAGCAGTTCCAGGGGAAACAATGAGCAGTTCTTC; CDR3 protein: CASSSRGNNEQFF
clone size: -; V gene: TRBV18; J gene: TRBJ2-1; D gene: -; CDR3 DNA: TGTGCCAGCTCACCACAGTCGGGGAGATCCTACAATGAGCAGTTCTTC; CDR3 protein: CASSPQSGRSYNEQFF
clone size: -; V gene: TRBV3-1/TRBV3-2; J gene: TRBJ2-3; D gene: TRBD2; CDR3 DNA: TGTGCCAGCAGCCAAGGGAACTGGCTAGCGGGAGGGGGCTTGGATACGCAGTATTTT; CDR3 protein: CASSQGNWLAGGGLDTQYF
clone size: -; V gene: TRBV3-1/TRBV3-2; J gene: TRBJ2-2; D gene: -; CDR3 DNA: TGTGCCAGCAGCCAAGTAGGCACCACTATCACCGGGGAGCTGTTTTTT; CDR3 protein: CASSQVGTTITGELFF
clone size: -; V gene: TRBV9; J gene: TRBJ1-1; D gene: TRBD1; CDR3 DNA: TGTGCCAGCAGCGTAGGGACAGGGGGCCGAACTGAAGCTTTCTTT; CDR3 protein: CASSVGTGGRTEAFF
clone size: -; V gene: TRBV5-1; J gene: TRBJ2-7; D gene: TRBD2; CDR3 DNA: TGCGCCAGCAGCTTGGGCCTAGCGGGAGTAGTCCACGAGCAGTACTTC; CDR3 protein: CASSLGLAGVVHEQYF
clone size: -; V gene: TRBV4-1; J gene: TRBJ1-4; D gene: TRBD1; CDR3 DNA: TGCGCCAGCAGCCAATCCGGGACAGGGATTGAAAAACTGTTTTTT; CDR3 protein: CASSQSGTGIEKLFF
clone size: -; V gene: TRBV3-1/TRBV3-2; J gene: TRBJ2-7; D gene: TRBD1; CDR3 DNA: TGTGCCAGCAGCGGACGGGACAGGGGGAACGAGCAGTACTTC; CDR3 protein: CASSGRDRGNEQYF
clone size: -; V gene: TRBV12-5; J gene: TRBJ1-5; D gene: -; CDR3 DNA: TGTGCTAGTGGTCGCTCGAGTGGCAATCAGCCCCAGCATTTT; CDR3 protein: CASGRSSGNQPQHF
clone size: -; V gene: TRBV10-2; J gene: TRBJ2-3; D gene: -; CDR3 DNA: TGCGCCAGCAGTGACCCCACCGGACAGGGAGGGACAGATACGCAGTATTTT; CDR3 protein: CASSDPTGQGGTDTQYF
clone size: few; V gene: TRBV6-5; J gene: TRBJ1-1; D gene: -; CDR3 DNA: TGTGCCAGCAGTCCGGGGGGGGGCCTGGACACTGAAGCTTTCTTT; CDR3 protein: CASSPGGGLDTEAFF
clone size: -; V gene: TRBV6-5; J gene: TRBJ2-3; D gene: TRBD2; CDR3 DNA: TGTGCCAGCAGCGGAGGCGGGGGGGCCGCAGATACGCAGTATTTT; CDR3 protein: CASSGGGGAADTQYF
clone size: -; V gene: TRBV7-2; J gene: TRBJ2-3; D gene: -; CDR3 DNA: TGTGCCAGCAGCTCTCTAACTAGCAAGAGTACGCAGTATTTT; CDR3 protein: CASSSLTSKSTQYF
clone size: -; V gene: TRBV2; J gene: TRBJ1-1; D gene: -; CDR3 DNA: TGTGCCAGCAGTGAATTGGGGGGGTTCATGAACACTGAAGCTTTCTTT; CDR3 protein: CASSELGGFMNTEAFF
clone size: -; V gene: TRBV6-1; J gene: TRBJ2-2; D gene: TRBD1; CDR3 DNA: TGTGCCAGCAGTGATCAGCAGGGGGCTTCTCATTCCGGGGAGCTGTTTTTT; CDR3 protein: CASSDQQGASHSGELFF
clone size: -; V gene: TRBV10-2; J gene: TRBJ1-1; D gene: -; CDR3 DNA: TGCGCCAGCCTAGACCCCACAAGATTGAACACTGAAGCTTTCTTT; CDR3 protein: CASLDPTRLNTEAFF
clone size: -; V gene: TRBV10-1; J gene: TRBJ2-5; D gene: -; CDR3 DNA: TGCGCCAGCAGTGAATGGGATACACAGGGGACCCAGTACTTC; CDR3 protein: CASSEWDTQGTQYF
clone size: -; V gene: TRBV3-1/TRBV3-2; J gene: TRBJ2-5; D gene: -; CDR3 DNA: TGTGCCAGCAGCCAAGATGGCAGAATTGAAGAGACCCAGTACTTC; CDR3 protein: CASSQDGRIEETQYF
clone size: -; V gene: TRBV11-2; J gene: TRBJ2-7; D gene: -; CDR3 DNA: TGTGCCAGCAGCCCACAGAGAGCCTACGAGCAGTACTTC; CDR3 protein: CASSPQRAYEQYF
clone size: -; V gene: TRBV12-3/TRBV12-4; J gene: TRBJ2-7; D gene: -; CDR3 DNA: TGTGCCAGCAGTTCTGGCAGGAATCACGAGCAGTACTTC; CDR3 protein: CASSSGRNHEQYF
clone size: -; V gene: TRBV30; J gene: TRBJ1-3; D gene: -; CDR3 DNA: TGTGCCTGGAGCGCACCCGACATAAGCTCGGGAAACACCATATATTTT; CDR3 protein: CAWSAPDISSGNTIYF
clone size: -; V gene: TRBV9; J gene: TRBJ1-1; D gene: TRBD1; CDR3 DNA: TGTGCCAGCAGCGTAAGGGACAGGGGATGGACTGAAGCTTTCTTT; CDR3 protein: CASSVRDRGWTEAFF
clone size: -; V gene: TRBV3-1/TRBV3-2; J gene: TRBJ1-1; D gene: TRBD1; CDR3 DNA: TGTGCCAGCAGCCCTGCGACAGGGACCTACACTGAAGCTTTCTTT; CDR3 protein: CASSPATGTYTEAFF
clone size: -; V gene: TRBV29-1; J gene: TRBJ1-1; D gene: -; CDR3 DNA: TGCAGCGCAGGGGACACTGAAGCTTTCTTT; CDR3 protein: CSAGDTEAFF
clone size: -; V gene: TRBV5-1; J gene: TRBJ2-5; D gene: -; CDR3 DNA: TGCGCCAGCAGAGGGGCAGCCCAAGAGACCCAGTACTTC; CDR3 protein: CASRGAAQETQYF
clone size: once; V gene: TRBV19; J gene: TRBJ1-3; D gene: TRBD1; CDR3 DNA: TGTGCCAGTAGTATACTCGGGACAGATACTGGAAACACCATATATTTT; CDR3 protein: CASSILGTDTGNTIYF
clone size: -; V gene: TRBV3-1/TRBV3-2; J gene: TRBJ2-3; D gene: -; CDR3 DNA: TGTGCCAGCAGCCAAGGTCTGGCTAGTTTGCGCACAGATACGCAGTATTTT; CDR3 protein: CASSQGLASLRTDTQYF
clone size: -; V gene: TRBV7-6; J gene: TRBJ2-1; D gene: -; CDR3 DNA: TGTGCCAGCAGCTTAGGAGCTGGGGGACACATGACCAGATCCTACAATGAGCAGTTCTTC; CDR3 protein: CASSLGAGGHMTRSYNEQFF
clone size: once; V gene: TRBV5-1; J gene: TRBJ1-3; D gene: -; CDR3 DNA: TGCGCCAGCAGCGGGAGCTCTGGAAACACCATATATTTT; CDR3 protein: CASSGSSGNTIYF